This T cell receptor beta chain came from a study of Ad26.COV2.S vaccination and SARS-CoV-2 variants. CDR1 is LNHDA and CDR2 is SQIVND in the germline V gene (reference sequence). V lost 6 bases, J lost 0 bases, and 7 bases stayed unmatched. The CDR3 is 16 amino acids. The treatment denotes: about 20 received Ad26.COV2.S at low or high dose, single or two shots; about five received placebo; per-sample allocation not given. Day 63 after the first vaccine or placebo injection was the time point for sampling. Immunization relied on an Ad26 vector, which expressed Wuhan-strain SARS-CoV-2 spike. Libraries were prepared by immunoSEQ multiplex PCR; TCRdb keeps only in-frame clonotypes and omits some of them. The top ten hold 6.4% of the sample, which has about 350,000 clones, 88% seen once.

The chain couples TRBV19 to TRBJ1-5; 8 nucleotides line up with TRBD1. This sample comprised peripheral blood, obtained in a trial of Ad26.COV2.S vaccine versus placebo. This TCR was recovered from a person between 18 and 65 years old who received the Ad26.COV2.S COVID-19 vaccine or a placebo. In DNA form, the CDR3 reads TGTGCCAGTAGCCCACGACAGGGGAATAGCAATCAGCCCCAGCATTTT. Its protein product is CASSPRQGNSNQPQHF.